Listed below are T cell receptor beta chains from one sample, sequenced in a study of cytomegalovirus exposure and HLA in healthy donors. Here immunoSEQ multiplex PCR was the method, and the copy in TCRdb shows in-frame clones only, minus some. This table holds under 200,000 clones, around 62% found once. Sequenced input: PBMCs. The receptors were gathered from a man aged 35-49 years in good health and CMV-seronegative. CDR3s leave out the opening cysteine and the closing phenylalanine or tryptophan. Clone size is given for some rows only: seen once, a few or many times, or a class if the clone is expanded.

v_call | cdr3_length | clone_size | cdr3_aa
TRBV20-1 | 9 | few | SGRSYTEAF
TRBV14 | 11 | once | ASSTQGNSPLH
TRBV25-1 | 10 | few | ASRLSPGELF
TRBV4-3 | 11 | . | ASSQVSAGEKY
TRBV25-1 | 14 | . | ASSGLGTVRGYEQY
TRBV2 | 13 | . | ASINSGDSYNEQF
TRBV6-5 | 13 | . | ASSPTGSGGNEQF
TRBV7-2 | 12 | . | ASSTALAGNEQF
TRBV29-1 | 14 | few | SVDGTRGPNTGELF
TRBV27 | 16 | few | ASSSPQSQGTYNSPLH
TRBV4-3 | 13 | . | ASSQATSGSIEQF
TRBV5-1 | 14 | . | ASRWMTGEGNQPQH
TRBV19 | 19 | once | ASSIAAGMGRLGFDYNEQF
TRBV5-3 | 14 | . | ARSFLEHSPNYGYT
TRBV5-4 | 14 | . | ASSVDGLAVTDTQY